This record covers a single T cell receptor beta chain. These data originate in a study of blood T cells in healthy people across ages. A sample-barcoded 5' primer and a J-beta primer mix were used in a second PCR of roughly 7 to 11 cycles. TCRdb re-analysed the 5' RACE reads in MiXCR, keeping a single row per CDR3 protein. The sample has approximately 800,000 distinct CDR3 sequences, roughly 25% seen once; the top ten hold 3.7%. V was trimmed by 0 bases and J by 0 bases, leaving 9 bases between them. CDR1 and CDR2 (germline): DFQATT, SNEGSKA (reference sequence). This CDR3 contains 14 residues. The same sample was also used in a study of T cells of mothers and their children.

The V and J genes are TRBV20-1 and TRBJ2-7; D remains unclear. This receptor was identified in a boy aged 5 to 17 in good health. Sample: blood. The CDR3: CSARDLGYSYEQYF. The CDR3 DNA sequence: TGCAGTGCTAGAGATCTTGGCTACTCCTACGAGCAGTACTTC.